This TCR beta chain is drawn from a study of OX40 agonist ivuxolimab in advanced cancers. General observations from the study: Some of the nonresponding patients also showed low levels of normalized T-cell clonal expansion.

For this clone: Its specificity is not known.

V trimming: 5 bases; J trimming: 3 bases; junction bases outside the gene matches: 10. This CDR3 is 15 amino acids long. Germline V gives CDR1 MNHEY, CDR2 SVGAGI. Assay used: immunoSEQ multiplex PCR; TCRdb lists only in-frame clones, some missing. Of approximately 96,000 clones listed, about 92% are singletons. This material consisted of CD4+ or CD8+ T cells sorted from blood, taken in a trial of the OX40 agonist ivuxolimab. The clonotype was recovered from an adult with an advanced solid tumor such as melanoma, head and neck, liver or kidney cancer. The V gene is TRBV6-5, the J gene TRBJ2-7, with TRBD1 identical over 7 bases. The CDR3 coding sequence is TGTGCCAGCAGTCAAAGCTGGGACAGTCTCTACGAGCAGTACTTC. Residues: CASSQSWDSLYEQYF.